The next 5 T cell receptor beta chains were all read from a single sample in a study of blood T cell repertoires in COVID-19. Here immunoSEQ multiplex PCR was the method, and the copy in TCRdb shows in-frame clones only, minus some. The sample lists fewer than 200,000 clones, around 89% occurring once. Sequenced: peripheral blood. Receptor source: a man between 18 and 35 years old who had recovered from COVID-19.

J is TRBJ1-6 and V is TRBV3-1 (or the pseudogene TRBV3-2); 10 nucleotides agree with TRBD1. This CDR3 has 15 amino acids. The J segment lost 8 bases and the V segment lost 5 bases, leaving 6 bases of the junction unmatched. Germline CDR1 is LGHDT and CDR2 is YNNKEL (reference sequence). The CDR3 DNA reads as TGTGCCAGCAGCTTCCGGGACAGGGGTGATTCACCCCTCCACTTT. It translates to CASSFRDRGDSPLHF.

V gene TRBV6-5 combines with J gene TRBJ2-7; D is possibly TRBD2 (5 bases). The V gene lost 0 bases and the J gene lost 2 bases, with 11 bases spanning the gap. The CDR3 is made up of 15 amino acids. Germline loops: CDR1 MNHEY, CDR2 SVGAGI. The CDR3 here is CASSYSWVGTYEQYF. The CDR3 nucleotides are TGTGCCAGCAGTTACTCGTGGGTCGGGACCTACGAGCAGTACTTC.

In this sample, this clone turned up a few times. This sequence joins TRBV19 and TRBJ1-1; possibly TRBD1 for D (6 bases). The CDR3 is 14 amino acids. V dropped 1 base and J dropped 7 bases, with 13 bases sitting between them. Per the germline V gene, CDR1 is LNHDA and CDR2 is SQIVND (reference sequence). CDR3 sequence reads: CASSIGKDSHEAFF. CDR3 nucleotides: TGTGCCAGTAGTATAGGGAAGGACAGCCATGAAGCTTTCTTT.

This clone appeared a single time. The V and J genes are TRBV27 and TRBJ2-3; D is unclear. The V end was cut by 2 bases, the J end by 1 base, with 10 bases between. This CDR3 has 15 amino acids. Looked up from germline, CDR1 is MNHEY and CDR2 is SMNVEV (reference sequence). The DNA for the CDR3 is TGTGCCAGCAGTTTACGTGGGCAAGGCACAGATACGCAGTATTTT. This translates into CASSLRGQGTDTQYF.

The chain uses TRBV14 and TRBJ1-2; D unresolved. The germline CDR1 and CDR2 sequences are SGHDN and FVKESK. V lost 2 bases and J lost 4, with 11 bases in between. The CDR3 contains 14 residues. Here the CDR3 reads CASSQSGEGYGYTF. The CDR3 DNA reads TGTGCCAGCAGCCAATCCGGGGAGGGCTATGGCTACACCTTC.